A selection of T cell receptor beta chains follows, all from one sample in a study of blood T cell repertoires in COVID-19. TCRdb's copy holds only in-frame clones and misses some; the assay was immunoSEQ multiplex PCR. In the table there are 150,000 to 200,000 clones, around 84% of which are singletons. Sequenced: PBMCs or T cells enriched from blood (not recorded which). These TCRs come from a man aged 35 to 55 who had recovered from COVID-19. CDR3s include the opening cysteine and the closing phenylalanine or tryptophan. The D gene is left open where the match is weak. For some rows the clone size is stated as once, few or many, or as a class when expanded; others skip it.

J gene,V gene,clone size,D gene,CDR3 length,CDR3 protein,CDR3 DNA
TRBJ1-4,TRBV5-1,NA,TRBD1,15,CASSFGQGGGEKLFF,TGCGCCAGCAGCTTTGGACAGGGGGGAGGTGAAAAACTGTTTTTT
TRBJ1-2,TRBV4-1,NA,NA,14,CASSPPQTLYGYTF,TGCGCCAGCAGCCCACCTCAGACACTTTATGGCTACACCTTC
TRBJ1-4,TRBV18,NA,NA,18,CASSLHGLDNLQVEKLFF,TGTGCCAGCTCACTTCATGGCCTGGACAACCTCCAAGTTGAAAAACTGTTTTTT
TRBJ2-1,TRBV11-2,once,TRBD2,17,CASSLGLLAGATNEQFF,TGTGCCAGCAGCTTAGGCCTACTAGCGGGGGCTACAAATGAGCAGTTCTTC
TRBJ2-2,TRBV30,NA,NA,13,CAWSAFGPGELFF,TGTGCCTGGAGTGCCTTCGGTCCCGGGGAGCTGTTTTTT
TRBJ2-3,TRBV7-8,NA,NA,13,CASSLEAPDTQYF,TGTGCCAGCAGCTTAGAAGCACCAGATACGCAGTATTTT
TRBJ1-4,TRBV18,NA,TRBD1,15,CASSLYRGTNEKLFF,TGTGCCAGCTCACTGTACAGGGGCACTAATGAAAAACTGTTTTTT
TRBJ2-3,TRBV7-2,NA,NA,16,CASSFVGLRDTDTQYF,TGTGCCAGCAGCTTTGTTGGACTACGGGACACAGATACGCAGTATTTT
TRBJ2-3,TRBV13,few,TRBD2,15,CASSFRLAGGDTQYF,TGTGCCAGCAGCTTCCGGCTAGCGGGGGGCGATACGCAGTATTTT
TRBJ1-1,TRBV6-5,many,NA,12,CASVIGRAEAFF,TGTGCCAGCGTCATCGGGCGGGCCGAAGCTTTCTTT
TRBJ2-2,TRBV5-8,NA,NA,14,CASSSRIETGELFF,TGTGCCAGCAGCTCCCGTATCGAGACCGGGGAGCTGTTTTTT
TRBJ1-1,TRBV4-1,few,NA,15,CASRFRTALNTEAFF,TGCGCCAGCAGATTCAGGACAGCCCTGAACACTGAAGCTTTCTTT
TRBJ1-5,TRBV4-1,NA,TRBD1,17,CASSQETGGLWNQPQHF,TGCGCCAGCAGCCAAGAAACAGGGGGCTTGTGGAATCAGCCCCAGCATTTT
TRBJ2-7,TRBV7-3,NA,NA,13,CASSSGPPGEQYF,TGTGCCAGCAGTTCAGGCCCTCCGGGGGAGCAGTACTTC
TRBJ2-5,TRBV7-9,few,TRBD2,18,CASSLLGLAGGIQETQYF,TGTGCCAGCAGCTTGCTAGGACTAGCGGGGGGGATCCAAGAGACCCAGTACTTC
TRBJ1-1,TRBV27,NA,TRBD1,14,CASSWGTGGGPAFF,TGTGCCAGCAGTTGGGGGACAGGGGGTGGGCCAGCTTTCTTT
TRBJ1-2,TRBV9,few,TRBD1,15,CASSPSSEGAEGYTF,TGTGCCAGCAGCCCCAGCTCGGAGGGGGCAGAGGGCTACACCTTC
TRBJ2-4,TRBV28,NA,TRBD2,12,CASCLSGGVQYF,TGTGCCAGCTGTCTCAGCGGGGGGGTTCAGTACTTC
TRBJ1-1,TRBV7-8,NA,TRBD1,15,CASSLDGGQGREAFF,TGTGCCAGCAGCCTCGACGGCGGACAGGGTCGGGAAGCTTTCTTT
TRBJ2-5,TRBV3-1/TRBV3-2,NA,TRBD2,20,CASSQPPQPPGTSVGETQYF,TGTGCCAGCAGCCAACCCCCTCAACCCCCCGGGACTAGCGTTGGCGAGACCCAGTACTTC
TRBJ2-1,TRBV6-4,once,TRBD2,15,CASSGLAGGYNEQFF,TGTGCCAGCAGTGGACTAGCGGGGGGTTACAATGAGCAGTTCTTC
TRBJ2-1,TRBV7-3,NA,TRBD2,15,CASSLTGGPYNEQFF,TGTGCCAGCAGTTTAACGGGGGGTCCGTACAATGAGCAGTTCTTC
TRBJ2-5,TRBV5-1,NA,TRBD2,15,CASSLTSGGGETQYF,TGCGCCAGCAGCTTGACTAGCGGGGGCGGAGAGACCCAGTACTTC
TRBJ1-6,TRBV7-2,NA,NA,12,CASSFQNSPLHF,TGTGCCAGCAGCTTTCAAAATTCACCCCTCCACTTT
TRBJ1-2,TRBV21-1,NA,NA,12,CASSTAGEDYTF,TGTGCCAGCAGCACAGCAGGGGAGGACTACACCTTC
TRBJ2-7,TRBV6-6,NA,NA,15,CASKGETFSSYEQYF,TGTGCCAGCAAAGGAGAGACGTTTAGCTCCTACGAGCAGTACTTC
TRBJ2-5,TRBV5-1,NA,TRBD1,14,CASSADRVDRAQYF,TGCGCCAGCAGCGCAGACAGGGTGGACCGGGCCCAGTACTTC
TRBJ2-3,TRBV24-1,NA,NA,17,CATSDSLKSTEKDTQYF,TGTGCCACCAGTGACTCTCTCAAGTCGACTGAGAAAGATACGCAGTATTTT
TRBJ1-5,TRBV6-5,NA,NA,15,CASQGPDSLNQPQHF,TGTGCCAGCCAGGGGCCCGACAGCCTAAATCAGCCCCAGCATTTT
TRBJ1-1,TRBV4-1,few,NA,13,CASSQAGNTEAFF,TGCGCCAGCAGCCAAGCGGGGAACACTGAAGCTTTCTTT
TRBJ1-1,TRBV7-8,once,NA,14,CASSLQGWNTEAFF,TGTGCCAGCAGCCTACAGGGATGGAACACTGAAGCTTTCTTT
TRBJ1-1,TRBV5-4,few,TRBD1,17,CASSDGAIQGARTEAFF,TGTGCCAGCAGCGATGGGGCGATCCAGGGGGCTCGGACTGAAGCTTTCTTT
TRBJ1-2,TRBV14,NA,NA,15,CASSPNARRGYGYTF,TGTGCCAGCAGCCCAAACGCACGGAGGGGCTATGGCTACACCTTC
TRBJ2-5,TRBV5-4,NA,TRBD2,19,CASSLYELAGGMYQETQYF,TGTGCCAGCAGCTTGTATGAACTAGCGGGGGGCATGTACCAAGAGACCCAGTACTTC
TRBJ1-4,TRBV3-1/TRBV3-2,NA,NA,15,CASSQTSGVNEKLFF,TGTGCCAGCAGCCAAACGTCCGGGGTTAATGAAAAACTGTTTTTT
TRBJ2-4,TRBV23-1,NA,TRBD2,13,CASSRVPLRGQYF,TGCGCCAGCAGTCGCGTGCCCCTGCGGGGGCAGTACTTC
TRBJ1-2,TRBV15,NA,NA,13,CATRGVKDYGYTF,TGTGCCACAAGAGGAGTTAAGGACTATGGCTACACCTTC
TRBJ1-2,TRBV7-9,few,TRBD1,14,CASSGSRDRGSYTF,TGTGCCAGCAGCGGATCCAGGGACAGGGGTTCCTACACCTTC
TRBJ1-5,TRBV6-5,many,NA,13,CASSQQGGQPQHF,TGTGCCAGCAGTCAACAAGGCGGTCAGCCCCAGCATTTT
TRBJ1-1,TRBV27,few,NA,11,CASRTGTEAFF,TGTGCCAGCAGAACAGGCACTGAAGCTTTCTTT
TRBJ1-1,TRBV14,NA,NA,13,CASSQDPGLRAFF,TGTGCCAGCAGCCAAGATCCGGGGTTGAGGGCTTTCTTT
TRBJ1-5,TRBV6-5,NA,NA,11,CASSLNQPQHF,TGTGCCAGCTCACTAAATCAGCCCCAGCATTTT
TRBJ1-3,TRBV18,few,TRBD1,16,CASSPGQGVSGNTIYF,TGTGCCAGCTCACCGGGACAGGGAGTGTCCGGAAACACCATATATTTT
TRBJ2-5,TRBV29-1,NA,NA,11,CSVSRGETQYF,TGCAGCGTATCCCGGGGGGAGACCCAGTACTTC
TRBJ2-5,TRBV5-1,many,NA,13,CASSLGQGGTQYF,TGCGCCAGCAGCTTGGGACAGGGAGGGACCCAGTACTTC
TRBJ2-2,TRBV15,NA,NA,15,CATSRDGSPTGELFF,TGTGCCACCAGCAGAGATGGGAGTCCTACCGGGGAGCTGTTTTTT
TRBJ2-1,TRBV3-1/TRBV3-2,few,TRBD2,21,CASSQGSGGLAGDTSYNEQFF,TGTGCCAGCAGCCAAGGGTCCGGAGGACTAGCGGGGGATACCTCCTACAATGAGCAGTTCTTC